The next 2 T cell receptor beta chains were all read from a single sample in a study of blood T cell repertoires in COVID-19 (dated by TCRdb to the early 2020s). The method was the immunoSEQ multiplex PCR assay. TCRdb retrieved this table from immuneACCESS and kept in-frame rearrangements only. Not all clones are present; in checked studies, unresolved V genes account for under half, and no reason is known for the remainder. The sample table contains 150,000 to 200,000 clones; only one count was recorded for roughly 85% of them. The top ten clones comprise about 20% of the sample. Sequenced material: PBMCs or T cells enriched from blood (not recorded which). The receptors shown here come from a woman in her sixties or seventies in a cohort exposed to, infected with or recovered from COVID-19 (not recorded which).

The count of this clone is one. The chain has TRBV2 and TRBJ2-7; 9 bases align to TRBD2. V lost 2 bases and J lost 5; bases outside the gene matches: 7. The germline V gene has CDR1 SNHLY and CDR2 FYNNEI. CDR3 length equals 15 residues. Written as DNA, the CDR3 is TGTGCCAGCAGTGAAAGGTACGCGGGAGGGAACGAGCAGTACTTC. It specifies CASSERYAGGNEQYF.

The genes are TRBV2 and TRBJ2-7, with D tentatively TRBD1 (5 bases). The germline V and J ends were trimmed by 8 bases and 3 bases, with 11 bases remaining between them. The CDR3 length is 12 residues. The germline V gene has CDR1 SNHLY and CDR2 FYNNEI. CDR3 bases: TGTGCCAGCGGTAGGGGAAACTACGAGCAGTACTTC. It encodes CASGRGNYEQYF. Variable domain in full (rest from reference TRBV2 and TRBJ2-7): EPEVTQTPSHQVTQMGQEVILRCVPISNHLYFYWYRQILGQKVEFLVSFYNNEISEKSEIFDDQFSVERPDGSNFTLKIRSTKLEDSAMYFCASGRGNYEQYFGPGTRLTVT.